The 8 T cell receptor beta chains below were found in one sample sequenced in a study of blood T cell repertoires in COVID-19. Sequenced by immunoSEQ multiplex PCR; TCRdb stores in-frame clones only, minus some. The table records about 160,000 clones, around 80% of them present only once. Sequencing input: peripheral blood. The receptors were sampled from a woman older than 75 with acute or convalescent COVID-19.

This chain joins TRBV4-3 and TRBJ1-4; 7 nucleotides match TRBD1. The CDR3 spans 17 residues. CDR1 is LGHNA, CDR2 YSLEER, per germline. The trim removed 3 bases at V and 0 bases at J, leaving 7 bases unmatched. Here the CDR3 reads CASSQGTAVATNEKLFF. The CDR3 bases are TGCGCCAGCAGCCAGGGGACAGCAGTTGCAACTAATGAAAAACTGTTTTTT.

The rearrangement links TRBV6-2 or TRBV6-3 to TRBJ1-2; TRBD1 matches at 9 bases. Trimming at V came to 4 bases and at J to 7 bases, leaving 13 bases not matched to a gene. Germline V lookup: CDR1 MNHEY, CDR2 SVGEGT. The CDR3 sequence is 16 residues long. The CDR3 DNA reads TGTGCCAGCAGTTCCCGGCCGGGACAGGGATTAAGTGGCTACACCTTC. It codes for CASSSRPGQGLSGYTF.

V gene TRBV6-6 combines with J gene TRBJ1-1; TRBD1 might be the D (6 bases). The CDR3 sequence is 14 residues long. The germline V gene has CDR1 MNHNY and CDR2 SVGAGI (reference sequence). V lost 5 bases, J lost 4 bases, and 14 bases lay in between. CDR3 region: CASSQQGGVTEAFF. The CDR3 nucleotides are TGTGCCAGCAGTCAACAGGGAGGGGTCACTGAAGCTTTCTTT.

The CDR3 nucleotides read TGTGCCACCCTAGCGGGAGGGCTTAATGAGCAGTTCTTC. Its protein product is CATLAGGLNEQFF. The chain employs TRBV27 and TRBJ2-1; 12 nucleotides align to TRBD2. CDR1 and CDR2 from the germline V gene are MNHEY and SMNVEV (reference sequence). Unmatched junction bases numbered 5, after V lost 10 bases and J lost 7 bases. The CDR3 contains 13 residues.

The chain combines TRBV2 with TRBJ2-7; weak D call: TRBD1 (5 bases). Trimming cost V 3 bases and J 3 bases, with 12 bases left between them. This CDR3 is 14 amino acids long. Germline-derived CDR1 and CDR2 are SNHLY and FYNNEI. The CDR3 region has the DNA TGTGCCAGCAGTGAGGCAGGGTTAGGCTACGAGCAGTACTTC. Residues: CASSEAGLGYEQYF.

This clone was recorded a few times. The chain couples TRBV7-7 to TRBJ2-1; weak D call: TRBD1 (6 bases). Per the germline V gene, CDR1 is SSHAT and CDR2 is FNYEAQ (reference sequence). The CDR3 sequence is 15 residues long. The V gene lost 4 bases and the J gene lost 0 bases, with 10 bases spanning the gap. Written as DNA, the CDR3 is TGTGCCAGCAGCTCCTTGGGGGCCTCCTACAATGAGCAGTTCTTC. Amino acids: CASSSLGASYNEQFF.

As to this clone: The sample has other DNA sequences that encode this CDR3 too. The J gene is TRBJ2-1, the V gene TRBV19, with D unclear. The germline gives CDR1 LNHDA, CDR2 SQIVND (reference sequence). The CDR3 covers 12 residues. Trimming shortened V by 6 bases and J by 4 bases, and 7 bases separated the two germline ends. The CDR3: CASSPSYNEQFF. In nucleotides, the CDR3 is TGTGCCAGTAGCCCCTCTTACAATGAGCAGTTCTTC.

The genes are TRBV6-5 and TRBJ1-6; 10 bases map to TRBD1. Germline loops: CDR1 MNHEY, CDR2 SVGAGI. The CDR3 extends over 14 amino acids. The ends lost 9 bases at V and 10 bases at J; junction bases unmatched: 9. The CDR3 DNA is TGTGCCAGTGTCCGGGACAGGGGTCGATCACCCCTCCACTTT. Protein product: CASVRDRGRSPLHF.